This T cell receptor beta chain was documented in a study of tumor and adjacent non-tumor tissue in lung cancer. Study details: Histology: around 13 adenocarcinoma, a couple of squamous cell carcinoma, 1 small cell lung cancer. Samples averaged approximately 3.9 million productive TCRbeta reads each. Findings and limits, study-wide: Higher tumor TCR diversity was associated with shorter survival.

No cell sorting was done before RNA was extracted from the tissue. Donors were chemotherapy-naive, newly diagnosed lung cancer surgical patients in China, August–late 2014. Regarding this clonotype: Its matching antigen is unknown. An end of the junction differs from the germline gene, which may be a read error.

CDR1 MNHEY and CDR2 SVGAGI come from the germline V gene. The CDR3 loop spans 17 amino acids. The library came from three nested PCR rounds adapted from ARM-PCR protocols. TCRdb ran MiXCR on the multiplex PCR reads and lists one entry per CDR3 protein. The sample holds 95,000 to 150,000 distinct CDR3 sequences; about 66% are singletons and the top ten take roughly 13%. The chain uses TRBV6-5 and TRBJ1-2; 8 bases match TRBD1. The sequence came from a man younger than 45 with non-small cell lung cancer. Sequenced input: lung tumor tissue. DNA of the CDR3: TGTGGCAGCAGCCGAGATGGCGTACAGGGGGCTAACTATGGCTACACCTTC. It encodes CGSSRDGVQGANYGYTF.